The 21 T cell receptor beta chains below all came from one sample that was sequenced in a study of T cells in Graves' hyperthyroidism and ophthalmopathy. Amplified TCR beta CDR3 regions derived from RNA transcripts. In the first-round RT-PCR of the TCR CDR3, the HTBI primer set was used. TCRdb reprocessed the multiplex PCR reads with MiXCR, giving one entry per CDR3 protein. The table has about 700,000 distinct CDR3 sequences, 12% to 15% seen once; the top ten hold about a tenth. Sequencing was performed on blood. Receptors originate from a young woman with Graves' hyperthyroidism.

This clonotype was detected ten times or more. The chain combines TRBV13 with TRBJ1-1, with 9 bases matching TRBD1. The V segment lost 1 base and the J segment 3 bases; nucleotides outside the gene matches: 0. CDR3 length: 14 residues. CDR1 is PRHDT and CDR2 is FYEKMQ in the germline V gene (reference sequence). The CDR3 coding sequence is TGTGCCAGCAGCTTAGACAGGGGGCACACTGAAGCTTTCTTT. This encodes CASSLDRGHTEAFF.

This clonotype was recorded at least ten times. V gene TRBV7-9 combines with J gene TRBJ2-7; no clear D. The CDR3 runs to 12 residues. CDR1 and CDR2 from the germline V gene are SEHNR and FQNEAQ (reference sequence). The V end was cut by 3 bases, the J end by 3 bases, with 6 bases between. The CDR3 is CASSFDGYEQYF. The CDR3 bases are TGTGCCAGCAGCTTCGACGGCTACGAGCAGTACTTC.

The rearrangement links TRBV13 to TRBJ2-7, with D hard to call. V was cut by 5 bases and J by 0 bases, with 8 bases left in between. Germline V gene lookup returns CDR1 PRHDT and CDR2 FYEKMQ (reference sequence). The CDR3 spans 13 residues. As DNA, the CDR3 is TGTGCCAGCAGCCCCGAGAACTCCTACGAGCAGTACTTC. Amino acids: CASSPENSYEQYF.

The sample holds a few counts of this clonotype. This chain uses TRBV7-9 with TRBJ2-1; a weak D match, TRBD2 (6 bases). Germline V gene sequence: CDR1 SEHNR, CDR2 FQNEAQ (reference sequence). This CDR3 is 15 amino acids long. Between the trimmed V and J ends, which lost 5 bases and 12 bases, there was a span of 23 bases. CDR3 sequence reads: CASSPHRDSLIGQFF. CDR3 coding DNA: TGTGCCAGCAGCCCTCACCGGGACTCGCTAATCGGGCAGTTCTTC.

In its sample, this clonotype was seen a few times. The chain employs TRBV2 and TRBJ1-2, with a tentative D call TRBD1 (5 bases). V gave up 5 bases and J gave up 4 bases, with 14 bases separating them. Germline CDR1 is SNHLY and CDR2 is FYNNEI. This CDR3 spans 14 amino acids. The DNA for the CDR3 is TGTGCCAGCAGTCGAGGGACGATCGGCTATGGCTACACCTTC. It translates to CASSRGTIGYGYTF. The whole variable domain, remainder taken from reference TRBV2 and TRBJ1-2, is EPEVTQTPSHQVTQMGQEVILRCVPISNHLYFYWYRQILGQKVEFLVSFYNNEISEKSEIFDDQFSVERPDGSNFTLKIRSTKLEDSAMYFCASSRGTIGYGYTFGSGTRLTVV.

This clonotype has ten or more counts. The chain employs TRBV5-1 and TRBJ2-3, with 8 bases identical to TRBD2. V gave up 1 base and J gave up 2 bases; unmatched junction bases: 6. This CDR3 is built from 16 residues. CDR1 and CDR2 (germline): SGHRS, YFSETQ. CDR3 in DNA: TGCGCCAGCAGCTTGTTCGGGAGGGCTGTCACAGATACGCAGTATTTT. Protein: CASSLFGRAVTDTQYF.

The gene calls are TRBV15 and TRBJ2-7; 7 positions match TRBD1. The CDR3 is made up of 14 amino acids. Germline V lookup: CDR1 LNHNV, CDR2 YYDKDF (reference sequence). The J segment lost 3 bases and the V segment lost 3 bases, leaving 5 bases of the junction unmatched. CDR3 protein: CATSSGQVFYEQYF. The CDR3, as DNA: TGTGCCACCAGCAGTGGACAGGTCTTCTACGAGCAGTACTTC.

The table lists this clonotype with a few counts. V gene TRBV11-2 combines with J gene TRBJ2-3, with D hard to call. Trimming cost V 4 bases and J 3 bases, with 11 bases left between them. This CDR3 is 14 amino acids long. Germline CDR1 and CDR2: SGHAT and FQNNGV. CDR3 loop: CASSWKDSTDTQYF. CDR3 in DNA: TGTGCCAGCAGCTGGAAAGATAGTACAGATACGCAGTATTTT.

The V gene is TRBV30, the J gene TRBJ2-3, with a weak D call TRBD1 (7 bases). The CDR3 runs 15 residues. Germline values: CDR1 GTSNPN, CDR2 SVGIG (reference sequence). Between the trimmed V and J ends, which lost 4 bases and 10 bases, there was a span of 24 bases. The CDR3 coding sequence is TGTGCCTGGACGTTCGGGGTATCCAGGGGGGCTCCGCAGTATTTT. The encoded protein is CAWTFGVSRGAPQYF.

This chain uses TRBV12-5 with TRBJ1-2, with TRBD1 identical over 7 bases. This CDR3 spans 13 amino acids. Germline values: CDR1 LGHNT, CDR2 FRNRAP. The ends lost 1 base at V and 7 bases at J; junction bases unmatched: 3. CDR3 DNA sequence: TGTGCTAGTGGTTTGGGGACAGGCGGTGGCTACACCTTC. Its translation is CASGLGTGGGYTF.

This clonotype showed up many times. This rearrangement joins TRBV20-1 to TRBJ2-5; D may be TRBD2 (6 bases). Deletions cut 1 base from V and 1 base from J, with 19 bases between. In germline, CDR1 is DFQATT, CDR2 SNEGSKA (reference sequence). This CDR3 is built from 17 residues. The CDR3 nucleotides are TGCAGTGCTAGAGGGAGGGAAGTCCGGGGCTTCCAAGAGACCCAGTACTTC. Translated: CSARGREVRGFQETQYF.

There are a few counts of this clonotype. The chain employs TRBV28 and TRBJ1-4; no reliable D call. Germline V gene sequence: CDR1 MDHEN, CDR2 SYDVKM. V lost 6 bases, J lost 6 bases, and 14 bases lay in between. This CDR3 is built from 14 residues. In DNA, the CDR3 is TGTGCCAGCAGCCAACCCCGAGTCGATGAAAAACTGTTTTTT. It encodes CASSQPRVDEKLFF.

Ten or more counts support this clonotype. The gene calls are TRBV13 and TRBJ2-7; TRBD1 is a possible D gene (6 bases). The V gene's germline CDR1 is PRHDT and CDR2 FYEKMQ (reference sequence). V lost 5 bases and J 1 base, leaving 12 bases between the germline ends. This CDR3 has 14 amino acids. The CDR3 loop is CASSGPGVSYEQYF. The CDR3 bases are TGTGCCAGCAGCGGACCAGGGGTGTCCTACGAGCAGTACTTC.

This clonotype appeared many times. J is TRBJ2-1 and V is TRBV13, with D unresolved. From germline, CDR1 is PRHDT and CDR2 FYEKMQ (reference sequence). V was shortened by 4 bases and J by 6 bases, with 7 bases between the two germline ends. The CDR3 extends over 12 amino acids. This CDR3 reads CASSSVPNEQFF. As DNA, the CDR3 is TGTGCCAGCAGCTCCGTACCCAATGAGCAGTTCTTC.

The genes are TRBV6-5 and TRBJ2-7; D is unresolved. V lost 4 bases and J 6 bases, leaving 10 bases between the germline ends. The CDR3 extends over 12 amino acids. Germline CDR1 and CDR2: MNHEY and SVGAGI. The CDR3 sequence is CASSFRAREQYF. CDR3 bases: TGTGCCAGCAGTTTTCGAGCCCGCGAGCAGTACTTC.

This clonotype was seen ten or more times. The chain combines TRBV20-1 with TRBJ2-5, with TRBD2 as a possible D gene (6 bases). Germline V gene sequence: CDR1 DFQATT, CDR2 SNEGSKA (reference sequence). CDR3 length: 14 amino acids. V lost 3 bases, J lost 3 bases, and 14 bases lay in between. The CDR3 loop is CSASGGMVEETQYF. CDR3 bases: TGCAGTGCTAGTGGCGGGATGGTGGAAGAGACCCAGTACTTC.

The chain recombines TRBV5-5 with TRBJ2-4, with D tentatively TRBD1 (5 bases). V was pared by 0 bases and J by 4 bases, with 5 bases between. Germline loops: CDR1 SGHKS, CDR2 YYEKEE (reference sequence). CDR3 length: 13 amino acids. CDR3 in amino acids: CASSLDRKNIQYF. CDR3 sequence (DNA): TGTGCCAGCAGCTTGGACAGGAAAAACATTCAGTACTTC. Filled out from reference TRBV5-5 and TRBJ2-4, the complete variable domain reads DAGVTQSPTHLIKTRGQQVTLRCSPISGHKSVSWYQQVLGQGPQFIFQYYEKEERGRGNFPDRFSARQFPNYSSELNVNALLLGDSALYLCASSLDRKNIQYFGAGTRLSVL.

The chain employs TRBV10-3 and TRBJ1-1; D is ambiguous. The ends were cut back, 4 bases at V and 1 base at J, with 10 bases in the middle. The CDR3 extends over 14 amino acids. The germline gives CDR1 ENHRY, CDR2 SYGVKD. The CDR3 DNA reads TGTGCCATCAGTGCGTCTCCATCGAACACTGAAGCTTTCTTT. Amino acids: CAISASPSNTEAFF.

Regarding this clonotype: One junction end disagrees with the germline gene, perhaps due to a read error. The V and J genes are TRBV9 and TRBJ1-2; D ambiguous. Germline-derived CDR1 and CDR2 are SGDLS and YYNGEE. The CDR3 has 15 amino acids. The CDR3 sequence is CTSSAGQQTNYGYTF. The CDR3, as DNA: TGTACCAGCAGCGCAGGCCAACAGACCAACTATGGCTACACCTTC.

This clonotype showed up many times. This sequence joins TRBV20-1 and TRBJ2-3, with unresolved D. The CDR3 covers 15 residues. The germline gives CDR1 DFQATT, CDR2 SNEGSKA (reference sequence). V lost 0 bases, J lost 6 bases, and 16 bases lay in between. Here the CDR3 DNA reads TGCAGTGCTAGAGATCCCCGGACCGGTGGGGATACGCAGTATTTT. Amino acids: CSARDPRTGGDTQYF.

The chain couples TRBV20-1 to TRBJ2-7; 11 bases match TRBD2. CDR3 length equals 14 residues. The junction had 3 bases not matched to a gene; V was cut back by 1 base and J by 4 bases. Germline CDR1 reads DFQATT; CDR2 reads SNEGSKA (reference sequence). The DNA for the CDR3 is TGCAGTGCTAGAGGGGCTAGCGGGAGGTACGAGCAGTACTTC. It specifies CSARGASGRYEQYF.